This T cell receptor beta chain is drawn from a study of blood T cell repertoires in COVID-19. Study summary: Both acute and convalescent COVID-19 samples were obtained from the United States, Italy and Spain. Nucleic acid was either cDNA or gDNA, and it came from T cells, B-cell-depleted T cells, or PBMCs.

Assay: immunoSEQ multiplex PCR; the TCRdb copy retains only in-frame clones and omits some. The table records 110,000 or so clones, more than 75% of them present only once. The V end was cut by 1 base, the J end by 11 bases, with 17 bases between. The CDR3 has 14 residues. The germline gives CDR1 LGHNA, CDR2 YSLEER. This receptor was identified in a woman aged 45-65 years with acute or convalescent COVID-19. The V gene is TRBV4-3, the J gene TRBJ1-1; possibly TRBD1 for D (5 bases). Sample: peripheral blood. The CDR3 loop is CASSQVTTRVEAFF. DNA for the CDR3: TGCGCCAGCAGCCAAGTGACGACCAGGGTCGAGGCTTTCTTT.